This entry describes one TCR beta chain. As yet, its antigen is unknown. These data belong to a study of T cells expressing NK-cell markers. Notes on the study in general: The study found dominant NKG2C+ clonotypes at 1.0-7.0% of CD8+ T cells in five or six donors. Clarity on HCMV specificity was lacking for the expanded NKG2C+ T cell clones. One observes that, in a handful of donors, these clonotypes were also the leading ones within the CD3+CD56-NKG2C+ fraction.

Scientists made TCR beta cDNA using 5'RACE template switching with UMIs. TCRdb reprocessed the 5' RACE reads; each CDR3 protein has one entry and no DNA is given. Across approximately 550,000 distinct CDR3 sequences, the top ten clones capture around 3.3% of the sample. The receptor comes from a man aged 18 to 30 in good health. The source material was blood T cells: a sorted CD56 or NKG2C T cell subset, CD4+ or CD8+ T cells, or bulk PBMC T cells (not recorded which).

The chain's CDR3 is CASSQANTLGRYSNQPQHF. The rearrangement links TRBV4-1 to TRBJ1-5. Germline CDR1 is MGHRA and CDR2 is YSYEKL. CDR3 length equals 19 residues.